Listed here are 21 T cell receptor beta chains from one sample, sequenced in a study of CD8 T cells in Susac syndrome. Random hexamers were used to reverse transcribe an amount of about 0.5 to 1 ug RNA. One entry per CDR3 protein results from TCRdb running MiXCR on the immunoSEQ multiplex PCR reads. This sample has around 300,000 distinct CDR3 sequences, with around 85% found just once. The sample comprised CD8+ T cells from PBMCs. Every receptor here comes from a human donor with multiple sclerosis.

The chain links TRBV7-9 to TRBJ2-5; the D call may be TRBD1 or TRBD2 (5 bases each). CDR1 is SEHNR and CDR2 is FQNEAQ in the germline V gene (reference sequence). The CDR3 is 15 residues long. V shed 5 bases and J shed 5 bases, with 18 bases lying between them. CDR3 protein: CASSGTGDSWETQYF. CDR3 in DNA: TGTGCCAGCAGCGGGACCGGGGATTCTTGGGAGACCCAGTACTTC.

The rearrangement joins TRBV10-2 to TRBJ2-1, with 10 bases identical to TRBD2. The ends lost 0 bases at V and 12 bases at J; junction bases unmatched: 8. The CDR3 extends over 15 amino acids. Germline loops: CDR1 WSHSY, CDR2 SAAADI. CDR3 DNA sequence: TGCGCCAGCAGTGAGTCGCTAGCGGGAGTAACCTGGCAGTTCTTC. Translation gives CASSESLAGVTWQFF.

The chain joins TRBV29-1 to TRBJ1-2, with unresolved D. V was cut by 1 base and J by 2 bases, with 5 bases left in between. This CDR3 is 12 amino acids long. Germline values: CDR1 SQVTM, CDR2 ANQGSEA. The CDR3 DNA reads TGCAGCGTTGAAGCACCGAACTATGGCTACACCTTC. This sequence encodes CSVEAPNYGYTF.

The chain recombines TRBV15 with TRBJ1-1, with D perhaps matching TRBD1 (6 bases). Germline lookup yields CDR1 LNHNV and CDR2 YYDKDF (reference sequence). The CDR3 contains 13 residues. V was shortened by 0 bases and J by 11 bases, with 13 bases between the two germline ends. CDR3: CATSRDTTGWAFF. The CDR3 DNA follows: TGTGCCACCAGCAGAGATACGACAGGTTGGGCTTTCTTT.

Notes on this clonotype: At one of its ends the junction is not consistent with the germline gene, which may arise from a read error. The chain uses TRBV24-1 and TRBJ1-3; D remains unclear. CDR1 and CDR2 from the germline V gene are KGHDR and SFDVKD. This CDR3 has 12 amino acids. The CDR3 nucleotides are TGTGCCACCAGTGTCAATGGAAACACCATACATTTT. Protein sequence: CATSVNGNTIHF.

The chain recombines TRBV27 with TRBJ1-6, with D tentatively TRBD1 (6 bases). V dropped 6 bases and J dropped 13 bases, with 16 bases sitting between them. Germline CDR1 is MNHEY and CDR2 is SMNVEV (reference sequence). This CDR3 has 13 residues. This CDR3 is CASRQQGLEPLHF. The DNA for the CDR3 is TGTGCCAGCAGGCAACAGGGACTGGAGCCCCTCCACTTT.

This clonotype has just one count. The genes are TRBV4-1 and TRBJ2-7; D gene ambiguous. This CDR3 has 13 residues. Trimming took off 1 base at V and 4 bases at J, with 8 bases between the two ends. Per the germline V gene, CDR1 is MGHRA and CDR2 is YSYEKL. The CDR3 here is CASSQGLGYEQYF. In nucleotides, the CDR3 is TGCGCCAGCAGCCAAGGGCTGGGGTACGAGCAGTACTTC.

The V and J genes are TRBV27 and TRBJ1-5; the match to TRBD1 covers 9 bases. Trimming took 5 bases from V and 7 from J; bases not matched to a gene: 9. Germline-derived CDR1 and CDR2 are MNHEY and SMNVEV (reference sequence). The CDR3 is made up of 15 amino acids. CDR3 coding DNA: TGTGCCAGCAGTCCGGGACAGGGCTATCAACAGCCCCAGCATTTT. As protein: CASSPGQGYQQPQHF.

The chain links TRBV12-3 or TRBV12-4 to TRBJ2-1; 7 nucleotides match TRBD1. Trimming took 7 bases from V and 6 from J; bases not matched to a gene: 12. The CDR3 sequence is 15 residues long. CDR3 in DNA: TGTGCCAGCACCTCCGACAGGGTGAGGGCCAATGAGCAGTTCTTC. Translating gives CASTSDRVRANEQFF.

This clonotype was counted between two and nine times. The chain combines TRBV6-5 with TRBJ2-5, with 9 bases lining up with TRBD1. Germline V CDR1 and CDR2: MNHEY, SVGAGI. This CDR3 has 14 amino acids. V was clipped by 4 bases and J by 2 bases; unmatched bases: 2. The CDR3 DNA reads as TGTGCCAGCAGTTTAGGACAGGGGCAAGAGACCCAGTACTTC. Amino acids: CASSLGQGQETQYF.

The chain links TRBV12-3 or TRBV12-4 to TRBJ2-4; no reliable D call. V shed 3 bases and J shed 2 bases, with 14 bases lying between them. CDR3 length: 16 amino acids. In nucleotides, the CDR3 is TGTGCCAGCAGTTTTTTTTTGGAAGGGCCCAAAAACATTCAGTACTTC. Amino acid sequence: CASSFFLEGPKNIQYF.

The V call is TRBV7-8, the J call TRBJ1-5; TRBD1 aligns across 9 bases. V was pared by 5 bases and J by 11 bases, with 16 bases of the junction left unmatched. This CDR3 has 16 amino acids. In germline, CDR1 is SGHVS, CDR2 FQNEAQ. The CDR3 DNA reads TGTGCCAGCAGCGGCCCGGGACAGGGCCCTCTTGTCGCCCAGCATTTT. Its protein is CASSGPGQGPLVAQHF.

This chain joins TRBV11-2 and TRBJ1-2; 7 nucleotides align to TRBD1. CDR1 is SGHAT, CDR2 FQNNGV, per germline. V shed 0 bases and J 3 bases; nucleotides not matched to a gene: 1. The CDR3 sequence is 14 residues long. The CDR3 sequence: CASSLDGTDYGYTF. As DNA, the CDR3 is TGTGCCAGCAGCTTAGATGGGACAGACTATGGCTACACCTTC.

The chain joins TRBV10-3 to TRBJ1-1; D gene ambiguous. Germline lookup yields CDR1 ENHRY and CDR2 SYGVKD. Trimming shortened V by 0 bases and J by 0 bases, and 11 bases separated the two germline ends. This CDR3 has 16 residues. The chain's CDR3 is CAISESLRSMNTEAFF. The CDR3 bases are TGTGCCATCAGTGAGTCCTTACGCAGCATGAACACTGAAGCTTTCTTT.

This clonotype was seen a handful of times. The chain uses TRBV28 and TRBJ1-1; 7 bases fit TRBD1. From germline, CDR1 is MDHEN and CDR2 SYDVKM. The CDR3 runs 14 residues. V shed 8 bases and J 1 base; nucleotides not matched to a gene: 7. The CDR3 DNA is TGTGCCAGCCACAGGGGACCGTGGAACACTGAAGCTTTCTTT. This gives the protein CASHRGPWNTEAFF.

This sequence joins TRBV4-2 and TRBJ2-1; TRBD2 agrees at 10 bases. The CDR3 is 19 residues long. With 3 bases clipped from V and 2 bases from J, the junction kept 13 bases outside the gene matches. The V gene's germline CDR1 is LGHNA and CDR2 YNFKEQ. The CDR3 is CASSHQAGGPIEAYNEQFF. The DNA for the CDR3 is TGTGCCAGCAGCCATCAAGCGGGAGGGCCCATAGAGGCCTACAATGAGCAGTTCTTC.

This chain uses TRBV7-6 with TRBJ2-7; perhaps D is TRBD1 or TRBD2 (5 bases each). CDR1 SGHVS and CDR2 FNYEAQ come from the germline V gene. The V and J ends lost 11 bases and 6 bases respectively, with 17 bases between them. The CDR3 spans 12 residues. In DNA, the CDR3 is TGTGCCCCGGGACCCATCATCTCCGAGCAGTACTTC. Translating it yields CAPGPIISEQYF.

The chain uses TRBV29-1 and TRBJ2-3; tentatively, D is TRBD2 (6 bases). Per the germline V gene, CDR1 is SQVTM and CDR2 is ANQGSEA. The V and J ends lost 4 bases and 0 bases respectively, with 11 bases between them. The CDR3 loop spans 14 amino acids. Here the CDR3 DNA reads TGCAGCGTTGGGGGGGACTCAAGCACAGATACGCAGTATTTT. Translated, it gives CSVGGDSSTDTQYF.

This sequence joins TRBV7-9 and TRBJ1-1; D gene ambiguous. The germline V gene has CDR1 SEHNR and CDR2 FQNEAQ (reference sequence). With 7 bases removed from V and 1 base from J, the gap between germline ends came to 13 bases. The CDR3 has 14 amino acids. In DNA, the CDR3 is TGTGCCAGCAACCCGACACTTCCGAACACTGAAGCTTTCTTT. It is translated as CASNPTLPNTEAFF.

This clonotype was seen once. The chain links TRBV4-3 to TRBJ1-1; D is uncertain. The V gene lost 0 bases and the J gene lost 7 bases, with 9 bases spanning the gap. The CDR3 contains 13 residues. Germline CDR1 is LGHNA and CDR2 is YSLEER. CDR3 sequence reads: CASSQDPGSEAFF. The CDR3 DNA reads TGCGCCAGCAGCCAAGATCCCGGCAGTGAAGCTTTCTTT.

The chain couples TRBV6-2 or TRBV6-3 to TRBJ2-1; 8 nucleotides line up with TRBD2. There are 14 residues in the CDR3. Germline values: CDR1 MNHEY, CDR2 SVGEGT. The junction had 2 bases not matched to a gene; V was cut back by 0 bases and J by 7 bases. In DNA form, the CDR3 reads TGTGCCAGCAGTTACTCTGGCGGGGGGAATGAGCAGTTCTTC. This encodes CASSYSGGGNEQFF.